This T cell receptor beta chain was profiled in a study of T-cell reconstitution after alpha-beta-depleted transplantation in children. The library targeted TCRbeta and was prepared with unique molecular identifiers. From the PCR reads, TCRdb called clonotypes with MiXCR, one entry per CDR3 protein. The sample contains about 600,000 distinct CDR3 sequences, approximately 12% of which appear only once. This CDR3 has 14 amino acids. The germline gives CDR1 DFQATT, CDR2 SNEGSKA (reference sequence). Trimming at V came to 7 bases and at J to 5 bases, leaving 12 bases not matched to a gene. The receptor's source is a male patient between 5 and 17 years old who had a stem cell transplant for acute myeloid leukemia, so the T cells may come from the graft donor. Source: PBMCs, mostly from graft donor cells, taken 360 days after TCRalphabeta/CD19-depleted stem cell transplant. This chain joins TRBV20-1 and TRBJ2-5; 8 nucleotides line up with TRBD2. CDR3 sequence reads: CSESREGLWETQYF. Written as DNA, the CDR3 is TGCAGTGAATCACGGGAGGGGTTGTGGGAGACCCAGTACTTC.